Each of the 17 T cell receptor beta chains below was sequenced from the same sample in a study of blood T cells in healthy people across ages. For the second PCR, which ran for about 6 to 11 cycles, a sample-barcoded 5' primer and a J-beta primer mix were used. TCRdb re-called the 5' RACE reads through MiXCR, storing one row per CDR3 protein. The sample shows roughly 800,000 distinct CDR3 sequences, more than 45% of them seen only once. The specimen sequenced was blood. These receptors were collected from a man aged 25-40 years in good health.

This clonotype appeared once. The chain joins TRBV20-1 to TRBJ2-7; 8 nucleotides line up with TRBD2. CDR1 DFQATT and CDR2 SNEGSKA come from the germline V gene (reference sequence). The CDR3 length is 14 residues. V was clipped by 3 bases and J by 0 bases; unmatched bases: 4. CDR3 residues: CSASDSGISYEQYF. The CDR3 DNA reads as TGCAGTGCTAGTGATAGCGGGATCTCCTACGAGCAGTACTTC.

The chain joins TRBV27 to TRBJ2-5; no reliable D call. Trimming took off 5 bases at V and 0 bases at J, with 10 bases between the two ends. The CDR3 consists of 14 residues. Germline V CDR1 and CDR2: MNHEY, SMNVEV (reference sequence). CDR3: CASSHLRDQETQYF. The CDR3 nucleotides are TGTGCCAGCAGTCACCTCCGGGACCAAGAGACCCAGTACTTC.

A note on this clonotype: One end of the junction does not line up with germline, which may come from a read error. The V call is TRBV7-9, the J call TRBJ1-4; D remains ambiguous. The CDR3 contains 15 residues. Germline V lookup: CDR1 SEHNR, CDR2 FQNEAQ (reference sequence). The CDR3 nucleotides are TGTGCCAGCAGCAATAGGGAAGCAACCAATGAAAAACTGTTTTTT. Translated, it gives CASSNREATNEKLFF.

The V call is TRBV7-2, the J call TRBJ2-5; the D is unclear. V gave up 1 base and J gave up 2 bases, with 11 bases separating them. Per germline, CDR1 SGHTA and CDR2 FQGNSA. This CDR3 has 15 residues. For the CDR3, the DNA is TGTGCCAGCAGCTTAGTTGGGATAAATCAAGAGACCCAGTACTTC. Translated, it gives CASSLVGINQETQYF. The full variable domain, completed using reference TRBV7-2 and TRBJ2-5, is GAGVSQSPSNKVTEKGKDVELRCDPISGHTALYWYRQSLGQGLEFLIYFQGNSAPDKSGLPSDRFSAERTGGSVSTLTIQRTQQEDSAVYLCASSLVGINQETQYFGPGTRLLVL.

The chain couples TRBV5-5 to TRBJ2-7; 11 nucleotides line up with TRBD1. The DNA matches TRBJ2-5 better at its end, which makes the J call doubtful. CDR3 size: 14 residues. Looked up from germline, CDR1 is SGHKS and CDR2 is YYEKEE (reference sequence). The CDR3: CASSVDRGPETQYF. CDR3 DNA: TGTGCCAGCAGCGTGGACAGGGGGCCAGAGACCCAGTACTTC.

The chain uses TRBV7-9 and TRBJ1-6; a possible D gene is TRBD1 (5 bases). The CDR3 totals 15 residues. Deletions cut 4 bases from V and 8 bases from J, with 15 bases between. Germline CDR1 is SEHNR and CDR2 is FQNEAQ (reference sequence). The CDR3 region has the DNA TGTGCCAGCAGCTCTTACAGGCCTCCGGATTCACCCCTCCACTTT. Its translation is CASSSYRPPDSPLHF.

The chain links TRBV27 to TRBJ2-7, with TRBD2 as a possible D gene (6 bases). Trimming took off 4 bases at V and 0 bases at J, with 13 bases between the two ends. There are 15 residues in the CDR3. CDR1 MNHEY and CDR2 SMNVEV come from the germline V gene (reference sequence). The CDR3 spells CASSSLAWDSYEQYF. CDR3 nucleotide sequence: TGTGCCAGCAGTTCACTAGCTTGGGACTCCTACGAGCAGTACTTC.

The chain uses TRBV5-5 and TRBJ2-2, with D possibly being TRBD1 (5 bases). CDR1 and CDR2 (germline): SGHKS, YYEKEE (reference sequence). The V end lost 4 bases, the J end lost 4 bases, and 11 bases lay between the germline ends. This CDR3 spans 14 amino acids. CDR3 sequence: CASSLQGPTGELFF. The DNA of the CDR3 is TGTGCCAGCAGCCTTCAGGGTCCCACCGGGGAGCTGTTTTTT.

This clonotype was picked up a small number of times. For the CDR3, the DNA is TGTGCCAGCAGCTTGCGTTTTTCGGGGACAGGGGATCCTGGCTACACCTTC. It is translated as CASSLRFSGTGDPGYTF. The chain employs TRBV5-8 and TRBJ1-2; 10 positions agree with TRBD1. Trimming removed 1 base from V and 7 bases from J; junction bases left unmatched: 13. CDR3 length equals 17 residues. Germline assignment: CDR1 SGHTS and CDR2 YDEGEE.

J is TRBJ2-5 and V is TRBV6-6, with a weak D call TRBD2 (6 bases). Per the germline V gene, CDR1 is MNHNY and CDR2 is SVGAGI (reference sequence). The V and J ends lost 8 bases and 4 bases respectively, with 17 bases between them. The CDR3 length is 14 residues. CDR3 in DNA: TGTGCCAGCCGGCGGGGCTCTTTGGGAGAGACCCAGTACTTC. The encoded protein is CASRRGSLGETQYF.

The chain uses TRBV7-9 and TRBJ2-5; D gene ambiguous. V was cut by 0 bases and J by 2 bases, with 10 bases left in between. There are 15 residues in the CDR3. The germline V gene encodes CDR1 SEHNR and CDR2 FQNEAQ (reference sequence). The CDR3 DNA sequence: TGTGCCAGCAGCTTAGCGCCAGTAAGGCAAGAGACCCAGTACTTC. Amino acids: CASSLAPVRQETQYF.

The chain employs TRBV18 and TRBJ1-1; TRBD1 aligns across 9 bases. Germline loops: CDR1 KGHSH, CDR2 LQKENI. Unmatched junction bases numbered 2, after V lost 2 bases and J lost 1 base. There are 15 residues in the CDR3. The CDR3 DNA reads as TGTGCCAGCTCACCAAAGGGACAGGGGAACACTGAAGCTTTCTTT. Translating gives CASSPKGQGNTEAFF.

This sequence joins TRBV7-2 and TRBJ2-3, with D perhaps TRBD2 (5 bases). V lost 5 bases and J lost 6, with 15 bases in between. The CDR3 spans 14 residues. Germline lookup yields CDR1 SGHTA and CDR2 FQGNSA. As DNA, the CDR3 is TGTGCCAGCAGCCATCTCCCTAGCTTGGATACGCAGTATTTT. It specifies CASSHLPSLDTQYF.

This clonotype was counted a few times. The rearrangement uses TRBV11-2 and TRBJ2-3, with 8 bases fitting TRBD2. After removal of 0 bases from V and 6 bases from J, the junction contained 2 bases not matched to a gene. This CDR3 is built from 14 residues. Germline CDR1 is SGHAT and CDR2 is FQNNGV. CDR3 sequence (DNA): TGTGCCAGCAGCTTAGACGGGGGGGCGGATACGCAGTATTTT. It codes for CASSLDGGADTQYF.

Only a few counts were recorded for this clonotype. This chain joins TRBV25-1 and TRBJ2-1; no clear D gene. Looked up from germline, CDR1 is MGHDK and CDR2 is SYGVNS. This CDR3 spans 12 amino acids. V lost 4 bases and J lost 6, with 7 bases in between. Here the CDR3 reads CASSGSLNEQFF. The CDR3 DNA reads as TGTGCCAGCAGTGGGAGTCTCAATGAGCAGTTCTTC. The variable domain in full, completed from reference TRBV25-1 and TRBJ2-1, reads EADIYQTPRYLVIGTGKKITLECSQTMGHDKMYWYQQDPGMELHLIHYSYGVNSTEKGDLSSESTVSRIRTEHFPLTLESARPSHTSQYLCASSGSLNEQFFGPGTRLTVL.

This clonotype came up a few times. The chain uses TRBV12-3 or TRBV12-4 and TRBJ2-5, with 7 bases lining up with TRBD1. The better agreement between TRBJ2-7 and the DNA end casts doubt on the J call. There are 14 residues in the CDR3. Written as DNA, the CDR3 is TGTGCCAGCAGTCCACGGACAGGTCGGAACGAGCAGTACTTC. It translates to CASSPRTGRNEQYF.

The chain joins TRBV9 to TRBJ2-3; D is unclear. Germline CDR1 reads SGDLS; CDR2 reads YYNGEE. The CDR3 is 14 residues long. V was cut by 2 bases and J by 0 bases, with 7 bases left in between. As DNA, the CDR3 is TGTGCCAGCAGCGTCGACACCAGCACAGATACGCAGTATTTT. Protein sequence: CASSVDTSTDTQYF.